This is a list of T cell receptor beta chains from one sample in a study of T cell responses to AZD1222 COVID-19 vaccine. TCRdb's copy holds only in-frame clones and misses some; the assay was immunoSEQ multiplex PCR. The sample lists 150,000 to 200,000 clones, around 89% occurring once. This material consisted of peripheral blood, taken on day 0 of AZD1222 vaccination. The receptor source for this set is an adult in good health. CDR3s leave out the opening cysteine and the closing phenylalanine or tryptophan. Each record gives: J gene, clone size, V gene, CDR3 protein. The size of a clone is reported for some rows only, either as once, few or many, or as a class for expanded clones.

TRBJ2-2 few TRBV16 ASSQGQGMGVELF
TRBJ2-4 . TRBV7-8 ASSGDWGVGNIQY
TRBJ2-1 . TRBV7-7 ASSPRRGDEQF
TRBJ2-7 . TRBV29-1 SVTQDSHEQY
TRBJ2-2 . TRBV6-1 ASSEFGRGRPGELF
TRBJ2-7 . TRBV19 ASSSTPGYEQY
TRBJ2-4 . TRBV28 ASSLYGGTKNIQY
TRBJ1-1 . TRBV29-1 SVGAYTEAF
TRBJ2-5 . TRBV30 AWSVFRGQGETQY
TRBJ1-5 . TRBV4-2 ASSPGTEGGQPQH
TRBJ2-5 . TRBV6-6 ASTRGIQETQY
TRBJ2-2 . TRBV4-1 ASSQDRGSTGELF
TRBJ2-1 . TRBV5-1 ASSKNGNRGEVDEQF
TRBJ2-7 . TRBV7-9 ASVTETYEQY
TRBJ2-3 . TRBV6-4 ASSDSGSKDTQY
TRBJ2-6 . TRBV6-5 ASSSPGYSGANVLT